One sample yielded the 20 T cell receptor beta chains listed below, sequenced in a study of blood T cell repertoires in COVID-19. The repertoire was sequenced with immunoSEQ multiplex PCR; TCRdb's copy has only in-frame clones and lacks some. The sample shows approximately 250,000 clones, about 90% of them seen only once. The source material was peripheral blood. The receptors derive from a man younger than 45 with COVID-19, enrolled during active disease.

The chain is built from TRBV5-1 and TRBJ2-6; 9 nucleotides agree with TRBD1. This CDR3 contains 16 residues. The trim removed 4 bases at V and 3 bases at J, leaving 5 bases unmatched. Germline assignment: CDR1 SGHRS and CDR2 YFSETQ. DNA of the CDR3: TGCGCCAGCAGCCCACAGGGGGCTGTTGGGGCCAACGTCCTGACTTTC. This codes for CASSPQGAVGANVLTF.

The gene calls are TRBV24-1 and TRBJ1-3; a weak D match, TRBD1 (5 bases). Trimming took 3 bases from V and 0 from J, leaving 8 bases between them. Germline V gene sequence: CDR1 KGHDR, CDR2 SFDVKD. This CDR3 region has 15 residues. CDR3 protein: CATSDGADSGNTIYF. In DNA form, the CDR3 reads TGTGCCACCAGTGATGGGGCAGACTCTGGAAACACCATATATTTT.

The gene calls are TRBV6-5 and TRBJ1-1; D is unresolved. V lost 6 bases to trimming and J lost 0 bases, with 14 bases between them. This CDR3 has 15 amino acids. CDR1 is MNHEY and CDR2 is SVGAGI in the germline V gene. For the CDR3, the DNA is TGTGCCAGCAGGGACCCGTCGGAGGTGAACACTGAAGCTTTCTTT. Translated: CASRDPSEVNTEAFF.

The chain links TRBV7-9 to TRBJ1-2; TRBD1 matches at 7 bases. Germline loops: CDR1 SEHNR, CDR2 FQNEAQ (reference sequence). Unmatched junction bases numbered 2, after V lost 5 bases and J lost 2 bases. This CDR3 spans 13 amino acids. The CDR3: CASSEDRNYGYTF. DNA of the CDR3: TGTGCCAGCAGCGAGGACAGGAACTATGGCTACACCTTC.

The chain links TRBV10-3 to TRBJ2-5; TRBD2 matches at 8 bases. The V gene's germline CDR1 is ENHRY and CDR2 SYGVKD. This CDR3 region has 14 residues. The V segment lost 3 bases and the J segment 4 bases; nucleotides outside the gene matches: 4. In DNA form, the CDR3 reads TGTGCCATCAGTGACTCGCGGGGGGCAGAGACCCAGTACTTC. It translates to CAISDSRGAETQYF.

There are a few counts of this clone. The chain couples TRBV12-3 or TRBV12-4 to TRBJ2-7; TRBD1 agrees at 9 bases. This CDR3 spans 13 amino acids. The junction had 3 bases not matched to a gene; V was cut back by 6 bases and J by 3 bases. In nucleotides, the CDR3 is TGTGCCAGCAGGAGGACAGGGGACTACGAGCAGTACTTC. Its translation is CASRRTGDYEQYF.

The J gene is TRBJ1-2, the V gene TRBV7-2, with D maybe TRBD1 (5 bases). The CDR3 runs 13 residues. Germline CDR1 and CDR2: SGHTA and FQGNSA. Trimming removed 1 base at V and 8 bases at J, with 11 bases between. CDR3 in DNA: TGTGCCAGCAGCTTAGGGCAGGGTTGGGGCTACACCTTC. It translates to CASSLGQGWGYTF. Full variable domain (missing parts from reference TRBV7-2 and TRBJ1-2): GAGVSQSPSNKVTEKGKDVELRCDPISGHTALYWYRQSLGQGLEFLIYFQGNSAPDKSGLPSDRFSAERTGGSVSTLTIQRTQQEDSAVYLCASSLGQGWGYTFGSGTRLTVV.

This clone was detected only once. The rearrangement joins TRBV4-1 to TRBJ1-6; D is unclear. CDR1 MGHRA and CDR2 YSYEKL come from the germline V gene. The CDR3 runs to 15 residues. With 0 bases removed from V and 10 bases from J, the gap between germline ends came to 13 bases. CDR3 sequence reads: CASSQELGGRSPLHF. DNA of the CDR3: TGCGCCAGCAGCCAAGAATTAGGAGGAAGATCACCCCTCCACTTT.

The V call is TRBV27, the J call TRBJ2-4; perhaps TRBD1 as D (6 bases). The length of the CDR3 is 15 residues. The germline V gene has CDR1 MNHEY and CDR2 SMNVEV (reference sequence). Trimming stripped 6 bases from V and 3 bases from J, with 15 bases between. The CDR3 spells CASRDRTDHKNIQYF. CDR3 nucleotide sequence: TGTGCCAGCAGGGACCGGACAGATCACAAAAACATTCAGTACTTC.

The rearrangement joins TRBV13 to TRBJ2-7; TRBD2 matches 10 bases. The germline CDR1 and CDR2 sequences are PRHDT and FYEKMQ (reference sequence). There are 15 residues in the CDR3. V shed 2 bases and J 1 base; nucleotides not matched to a gene: 2. The CDR3 DNA reads TGTGCCAGCAGCTTACTAGCGGGGGCATCCTACGAGCAGTACTTC. Its translation: CASSLLAGASYEQYF.

The gene calls are TRBV28 and TRBJ2-7; 8 nucleotides line up with TRBD1. V was pared by 7 bases and J by 0 bases, with 8 bases of the junction left unmatched. CDR3 length: 15 residues. Germline V gives CDR1 MDHEN, CDR2 SYDVKM. DNA for the CDR3: TGTGCCAGCAAAATTTCCGGACAGGGCTCCTACGAGCAGTACTTC. It specifies CASKISGQGSYEQYF.

The chain has TRBV7-3 and TRBJ2-6, with D perhaps matching TRBD1 (6 bases). Trimming removed 3 bases from V and 2 bases from J, with 14 bases in between. The germline V gene encodes CDR1 SGHTA and CDR2 FQGTGA. The CDR3 is 17 amino acids. The CDR3 region is CASSFGGAGTGANVLTF. The CDR3 DNA sequence: TGTGCCAGCAGCTTTGGGGGCGCGGGTACTGGGGCCAACGTCCTGACTTTC.

The chain employs TRBV27 and TRBJ1-2; TRBD1 matches at 10 bases. The CDR3 loop spans 15 amino acids. Germline assignment: CDR1 MNHEY and CDR2 SMNVEV (reference sequence). V shed 6 bases, J shed 2 bases, and the junction held 6 bases outside the gene matches. CDR3 nucleotide sequence: TGTGCCAGCAGGACCTTGGGACAGGGGAACTATGGCTACACCTTC. As protein: CASRTLGQGNYGYTF.

The J gene is TRBJ1-2, the V gene TRBV7-9; D might be TRBD1 (5 bases). CDR3 length: 13 amino acids. The V gene's germline CDR1 is SEHNR and CDR2 FQNEAQ (reference sequence). V gave up 4 bases and J gave up 4 bases, with 10 bases separating them. DNA of the CDR3: TGTGCCAGCAGCTACGACAGCCTCTATGGCTACACCTTC. Protein sequence: CASSYDSLYGYTF.

The genes are TRBV10-1 and TRBJ2-5; the match to TRBD2 covers 8 bases. The CDR3 is made up of 16 amino acids. With 6 bases clipped from V and 4 bases from J, the junction kept 13 bases outside the gene matches. The V gene's germline CDR1 is WNHNN and CDR2 SYGVQD (reference sequence). CDR3 coding DNA: TGCGCCAGCAGGGCTCGGATAGCGGGGACCCCAGAGACCCAGTACTTC. Protein: CASRARIAGTPETQYF.

The chain links TRBV9 to TRBJ2-5; 9 bases line up with TRBD2. V trimming: 0 bases; J trimming: 5 bases; junction bases outside the gene matches: 11. This CDR3 spans 17 amino acids. The germline V gene encodes CDR1 SGDLS and CDR2 YYNGEE. The DNA for the CDR3 is TGTGCCAGCAGCGTAGTCGCTGTGAGCGGGGGGATCGAGACCCAGTACTTC. This sequence encodes CASSVVAVSGGIETQYF.

V usage is TRBV5-1 and J usage is TRBJ2-7; the match to TRBD2 covers 8 bases. CDR1 and CDR2 from the germline V gene are SGHRS and YFSETQ. V shed 4 bases, J shed 3 bases, and the junction held 6 bases outside the gene matches. The length of the CDR3 is 14 residues. This chain's CDR3 is CASSGGTSIYEQYF. DNA for the CDR3: TGCGCCAGCAGCGGGGGGACTAGTATCTACGAGCAGTACTTC.

In nucleotides, the CDR3 is TGTGCCAGCAGAAACAGGGGAGGTGATCATTATGAGCAGTTCTTC. Encoded protein: CASRNRGGDHYEQFF. This chain connects TRBV2 to TRBJ2-1, with D maybe TRBD1 (7 bases). The germline V and J ends were trimmed by 6 bases and 8 bases, with 20 bases remaining between them. CDR1 and CDR2 (germline): SNHLY, FYNNEI. This CDR3 is 15 amino acids long.

V is TRBV2 and J is TRBJ1-1, with D perhaps matching TRBD1 (5 bases). Between the trimmed V and J ends, which lost 7 bases and 8 bases, there was a span of 14 bases. The CDR3 has 12 amino acids. Per germline, CDR1 SNHLY and CDR2 FYNNEI. The CDR3 DNA is TGTGCCAGCACTCCGGAAGGGGCAGAAGCTTTCTTT. It translates to CASTPEGAEAFF.

The genes are TRBV7-6 and TRBJ2-2; 10 bases match TRBD2. The CDR3 has 17 residues. Trimming at V came to 2 bases and at J to 5 bases, leaving 8 bases not matched to a gene. The germline V gene has CDR1 SGHVS and CDR2 FNYEAQ. The CDR3 nucleotides read TGTGCCAGCAGCTTATCTAGCGGGGGATTGGGGACCGGGGAGCTGTTTTTT. It encodes CASSLSSGGLGTGELFF.